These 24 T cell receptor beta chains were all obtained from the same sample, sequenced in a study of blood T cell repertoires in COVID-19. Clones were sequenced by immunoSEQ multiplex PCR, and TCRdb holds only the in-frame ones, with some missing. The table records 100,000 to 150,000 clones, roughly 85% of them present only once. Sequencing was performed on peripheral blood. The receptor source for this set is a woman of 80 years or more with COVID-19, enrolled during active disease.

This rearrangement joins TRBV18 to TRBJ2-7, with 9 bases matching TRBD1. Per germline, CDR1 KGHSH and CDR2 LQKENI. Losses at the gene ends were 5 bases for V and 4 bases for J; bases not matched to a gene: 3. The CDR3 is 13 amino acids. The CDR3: CASSGQGRYEQYF. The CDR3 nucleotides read TGTGCCAGCTCAGGACAGGGGAGGTACGAGCAGTACTTC.

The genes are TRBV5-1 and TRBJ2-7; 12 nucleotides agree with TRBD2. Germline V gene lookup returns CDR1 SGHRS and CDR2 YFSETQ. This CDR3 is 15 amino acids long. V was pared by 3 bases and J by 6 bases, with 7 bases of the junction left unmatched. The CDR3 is CASSYRLAGEGEQYF. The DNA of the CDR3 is TGCGCCAGCAGCTACCGACTAGCGGGAGAAGGCGAGCAGTACTTC.

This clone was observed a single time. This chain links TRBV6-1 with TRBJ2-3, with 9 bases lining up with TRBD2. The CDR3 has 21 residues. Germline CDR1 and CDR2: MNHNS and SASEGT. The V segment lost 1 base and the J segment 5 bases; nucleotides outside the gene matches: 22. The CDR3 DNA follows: TGTGCCAGCAGTGAAGTGGGGGGACAAGGGAAAGCGGGAGGTTACGGAGATACGCAGTATTTT. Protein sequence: CASSEVGGQGKAGGYGDTQYF.

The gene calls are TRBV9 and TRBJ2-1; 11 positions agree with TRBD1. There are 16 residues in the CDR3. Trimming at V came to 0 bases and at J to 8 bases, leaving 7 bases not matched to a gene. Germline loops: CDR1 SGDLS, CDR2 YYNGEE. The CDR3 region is CASSVAGTGGFDEQFF. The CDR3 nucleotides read TGTGCCAGCAGCGTAGCCGGGACAGGGGGATTCGATGAGCAGTTCTTC.

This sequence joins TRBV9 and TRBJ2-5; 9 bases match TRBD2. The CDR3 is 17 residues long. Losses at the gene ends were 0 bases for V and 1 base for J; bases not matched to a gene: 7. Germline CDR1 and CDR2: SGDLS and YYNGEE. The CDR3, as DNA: TGTGCCAGCAGCGTAGAGGGAAGTAGCGGGAGCCAAGAGACCCAGTACTTC. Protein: CASSVEGSSGSQETQYF.

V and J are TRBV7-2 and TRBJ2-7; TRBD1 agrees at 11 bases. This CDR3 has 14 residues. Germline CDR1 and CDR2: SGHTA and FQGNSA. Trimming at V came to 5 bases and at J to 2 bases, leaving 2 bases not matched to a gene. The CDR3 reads CASSQGQGAYEQYF. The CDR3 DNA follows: TGTGCCAGCAGCCAGGGACAGGGGGCCTACGAGCAGTACTTC.

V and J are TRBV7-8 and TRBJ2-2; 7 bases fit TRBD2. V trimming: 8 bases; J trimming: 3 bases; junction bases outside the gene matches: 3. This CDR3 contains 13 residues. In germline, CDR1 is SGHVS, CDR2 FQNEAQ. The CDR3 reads CASAGVYTGELFF. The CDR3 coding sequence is TGTGCCAGCGCGGGAGTTTACACCGGGGAGCTGTTTTTT. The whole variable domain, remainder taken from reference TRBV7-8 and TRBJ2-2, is GAGVSQSPRYKVAKRGQDVALRCDPISGHVSLFWYQQALGQGPEFLTYFQNEAQLDKSGLPSDRFFAERPEGSVSTLKIQRTQQEDSAVYLCASAGVYTGELFFGEGSRLTVL.

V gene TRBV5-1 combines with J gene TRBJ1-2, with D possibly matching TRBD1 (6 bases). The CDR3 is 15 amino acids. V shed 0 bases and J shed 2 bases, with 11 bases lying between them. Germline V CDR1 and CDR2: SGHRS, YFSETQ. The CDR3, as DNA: TGCGCCAGCAGCTTGGAACAGGGTAGGAACTATGGCTACACCTTC. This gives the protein CASSLEQGRNYGYTF. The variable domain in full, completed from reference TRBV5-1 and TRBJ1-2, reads KAGVTQTPRYLIKTRGQQVTLSCSPISGHRSVSWYQQTPGQGLQFLFEYFSETQRNKGNFPGRFSGRQFSNSRSEMNVSTLELGDSALYLCASSLEQGRNYGYTFGSGTRLTVV.

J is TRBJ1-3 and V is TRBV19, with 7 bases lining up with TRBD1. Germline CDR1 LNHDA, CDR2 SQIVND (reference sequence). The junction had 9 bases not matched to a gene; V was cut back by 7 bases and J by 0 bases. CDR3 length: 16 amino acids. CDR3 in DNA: TGTGCCAGTACGGAGGCAGGGGGGACCTCTGGAAACACCATATATTTT. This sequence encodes CASTEAGGTSGNTIYF.

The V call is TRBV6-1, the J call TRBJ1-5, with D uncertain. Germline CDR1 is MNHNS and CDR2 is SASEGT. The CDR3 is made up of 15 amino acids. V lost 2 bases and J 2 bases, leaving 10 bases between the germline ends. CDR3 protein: CASSETTAGNQPQHF. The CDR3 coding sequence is TGTGCCAGCAGTGAAACCACGGCGGGCAATCAGCCCCAGCATTTT.

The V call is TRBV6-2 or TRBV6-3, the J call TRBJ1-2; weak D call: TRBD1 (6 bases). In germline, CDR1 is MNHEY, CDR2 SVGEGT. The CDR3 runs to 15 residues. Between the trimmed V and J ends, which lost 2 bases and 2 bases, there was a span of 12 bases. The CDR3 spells CASSYPTGLNYGYTF. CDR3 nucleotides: TGTGCCAGCAGTTACCCCACAGGGTTGAACTATGGCTACACCTTC.

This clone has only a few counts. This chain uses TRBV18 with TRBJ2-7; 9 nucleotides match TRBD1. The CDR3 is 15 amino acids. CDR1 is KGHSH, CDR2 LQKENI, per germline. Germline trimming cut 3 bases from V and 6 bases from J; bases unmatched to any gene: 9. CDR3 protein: CASSPIQGASGEQYF. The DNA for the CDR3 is TGTGCCAGCTCACCCATACAGGGGGCGTCGGGCGAGCAGTACTTC.

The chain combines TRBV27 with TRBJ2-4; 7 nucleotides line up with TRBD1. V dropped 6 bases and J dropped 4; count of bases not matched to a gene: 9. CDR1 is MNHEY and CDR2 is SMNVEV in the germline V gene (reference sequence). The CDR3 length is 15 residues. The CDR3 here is CASSGTGTAKNIQYF. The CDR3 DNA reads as TGTGCCAGCAGCGGAACCGGGACAGCTAAAAACATTCAGTACTTC.

CDR3 bases: TGTGCCAGCAGCCCTGTGGCAGGGGTCAATCAGCCCCAGCATTTT. It encodes CASSPVAGVNQPQHF. The chain couples TRBV5-5 to TRBJ1-5; perhaps TRBD1 as D (6 bases). CDR1 SGHKS and CDR2 YYEKEE come from the germline V gene (reference sequence). This CDR3 contains 15 residues. The V end was cut by 4 bases, the J end by 3 bases, with 14 bases between.

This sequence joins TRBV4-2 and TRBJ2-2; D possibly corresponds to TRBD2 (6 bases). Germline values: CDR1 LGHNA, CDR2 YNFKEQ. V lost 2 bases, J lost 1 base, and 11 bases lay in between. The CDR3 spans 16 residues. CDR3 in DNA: TGTGCCAGCAGCCAACATGTGGGGGGGAACACCGGGGAGCTGTTTTTT. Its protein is CASSQHVGGNTGELFF.

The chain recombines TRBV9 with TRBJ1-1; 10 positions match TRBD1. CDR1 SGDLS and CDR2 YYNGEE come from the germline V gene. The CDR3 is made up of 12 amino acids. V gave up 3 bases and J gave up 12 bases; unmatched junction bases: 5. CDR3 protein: CASSGDRGLTFF. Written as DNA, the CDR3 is TGTGCCAGCAGCGGAGACAGGGGGCTAACTTTCTTT.

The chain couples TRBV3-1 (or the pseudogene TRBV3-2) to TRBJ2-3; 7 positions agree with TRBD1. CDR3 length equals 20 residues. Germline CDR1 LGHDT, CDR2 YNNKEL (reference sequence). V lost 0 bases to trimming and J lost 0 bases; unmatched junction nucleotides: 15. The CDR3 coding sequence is TGTGCCAGCAGCCAAGATCGCTGGCAGGGGGACATATCTAGCACAGATACGCAGTATTTT. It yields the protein CASSQDRWQGDISSTDTQYF.

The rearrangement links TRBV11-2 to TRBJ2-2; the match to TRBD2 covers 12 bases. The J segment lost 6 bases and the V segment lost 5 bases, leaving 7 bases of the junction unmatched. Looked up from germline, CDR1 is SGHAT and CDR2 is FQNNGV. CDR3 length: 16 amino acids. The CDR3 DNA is TGTGCCAGCAGCATAAGACTAGCGGGAGTCCCCGGGGAGCTGTTTTTT. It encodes CASSIRLAGVPGELFF.

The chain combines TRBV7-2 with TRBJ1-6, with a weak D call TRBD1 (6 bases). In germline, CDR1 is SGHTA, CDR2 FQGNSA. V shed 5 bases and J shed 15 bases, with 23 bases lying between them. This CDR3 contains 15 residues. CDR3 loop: CASSALPRGASLLHF. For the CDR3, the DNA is TGTGCCAGCAGCGCCCTGCCCCGGGGGGCGAGTCTCCTCCACTTT.

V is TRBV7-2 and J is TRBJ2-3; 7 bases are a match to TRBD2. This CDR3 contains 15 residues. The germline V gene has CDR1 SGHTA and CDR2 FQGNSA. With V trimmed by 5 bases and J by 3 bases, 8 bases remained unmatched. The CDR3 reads CASSLRGSPTDTQYF. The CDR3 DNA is TGTGCCAGCAGCCTCCGCGGGAGTCCTACAGATACGCAGTATTTT.

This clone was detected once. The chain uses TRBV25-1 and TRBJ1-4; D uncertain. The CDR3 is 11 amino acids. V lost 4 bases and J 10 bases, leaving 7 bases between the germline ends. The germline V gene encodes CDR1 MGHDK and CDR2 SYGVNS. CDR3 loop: CASSAELKLFF. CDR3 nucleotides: TGTGCCAGCAGTGCCGAGCTAAAACTGTTTTTT. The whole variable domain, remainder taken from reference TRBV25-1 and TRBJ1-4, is EADIYQTPRYLVIGTGKKITLECSQTMGHDKMYWYQQDPGMELHLIHYSYGVNSTEKGDLSSESTVSRIRTEHFPLTLESARPSHTSQYLCASSAELKLFFGSGTQLSVL.

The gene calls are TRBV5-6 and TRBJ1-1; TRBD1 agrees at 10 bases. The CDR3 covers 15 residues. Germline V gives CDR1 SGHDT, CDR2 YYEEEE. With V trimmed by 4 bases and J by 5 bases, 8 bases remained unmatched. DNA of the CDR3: TGTGCCAGCAGCGGAACGACAGGGGGCAGGACTGAAGCTTTCTTT. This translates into CASSGTTGGRTEAFF.

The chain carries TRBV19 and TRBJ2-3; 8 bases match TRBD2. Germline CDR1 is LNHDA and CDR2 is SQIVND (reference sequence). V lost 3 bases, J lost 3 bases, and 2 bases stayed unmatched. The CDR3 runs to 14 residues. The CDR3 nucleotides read TGTGCCAGTAGTATTTCGGGAGGGACAGATACGCAGTATTTT. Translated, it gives CASSISGGTDTQYF.

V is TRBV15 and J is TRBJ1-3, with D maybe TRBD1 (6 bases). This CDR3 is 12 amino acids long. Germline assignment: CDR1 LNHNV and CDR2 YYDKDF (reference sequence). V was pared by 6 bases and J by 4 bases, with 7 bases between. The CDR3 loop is CATRDSGNTIYF. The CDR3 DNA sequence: TGTGCCACCAGGGACAGCGGAAACACCATATATTTT.